A selection of T cell receptor beta chains follows, all from one sample in a study of T cell responses to AZD1222 COVID-19 vaccine. Libraries were prepared by immunoSEQ multiplex PCR; TCRdb keeps only in-frame clonotypes and omits some of them. The sample shows about 130,000 clones, roughly nine tenths of them seen only once. The specimen comprised peripheral blood, sampled on day 0 of AZD1222 vaccination. These receptors originate from an adult in good health. Each CDR3 is given with its conserved first and last residue. The D gene is left open where the match is weak. Not every row has a clone size; where given, it reads once, few, many or a size class.

V gene	J gene	clone size	D gene	CDR3 protein	CDR3 DNA
TRBV2	TRBJ1-6	NA	NA	CASIKRLGWGERNSPLHF	TGTGCCAGCATTAAAAGGCTTGGCTGGGGGGAAAGAAATTCACCCCTCCACTTT
TRBV5-6	TRBJ1-3	few	NA	CASSLYGSSGNTIYF	TGTGCCAGCAGCTTGTACGGGAGCTCTGGAAACACCATATATTTT
TRBV29-1	TRBJ1-2	NA	NA	CSVVGRGYGYTF	TGCAGCGTTGTCGGCAGAGGATATGGCTACACCTTC
TRBV11-2	TRBJ2-7	NA	NA	CASSSPGRGPDEQYF	TGTGCCAGCAGTTCACCGGGCCGAGGGCCCGACGAGCAGTACTTC
TRBV19	TRBJ2-3	NA	TRBD2	CARRAGLVASTDTQYF	TGTGCCAGGAGAGCGGGATTAGTTGCTAGCACAGATACGCAGTATTTT
TRBV7-8	TRBJ1-5	NA	NA	CASSLGGLGYQPQHF	TGTGCCAGCAGCTTGGGGGGGCTGGGGTATCAGCCCCAGCATTTT
TRBV7-2	TRBJ2-5	NA	NA	CASSFQETQYF	TGTGCCAGCAGCTTCCAAGAGACCCAGTACTTC
TRBV11-3	TRBJ1-1	NA	TRBD1	CASSRRQGKAFF	TGTGCCAGCAGCCGCCGACAGGGAAAAGCTTTCTTT
TRBV24-1	TRBJ2-7	NA	TRBD2	CATSAGGGVENEQYF	TGTGCCACCAGTGCCGGGGGGGGCGTGGAAAACGAGCAGTACTTC
TRBV21-1	TRBJ1-6	NA	NA	CASSSRTGFHGSPLHF	TGTGCCAGCAGCTCCCGGACAGGGTTTCATGGTTCACCCCTCCACTTT
TRBV4-2	TRBJ1-5	few	NA	CASSQEFTSNQPQHF	TGTGCCAGCAGCCAGGAATTTACCAGCAATCAGCCCCAGCATTTT
TRBV5-6	TRBJ2-7	NA	TRBD1	CASSLVGGGEQYF	TGTGCCAGCAGCTTGGTAGGGGGCGGCGAGCAGTACTTC
TRBV6-5	TRBJ1-6	NA	NA	CASSPRQDNSPLHF	TGTGCCAGCAGTCCGCGACAGGACAATTCACCCCTCCACTTT
TRBV19	TRBJ1-4	NA	TRBD1	CASRRQEGAAIEKLFF	TGTGCCAGTAGACGCCAAGAGGGGGCCGCCATTGAAAAACTGTTTTTT
TRBV5-1	TRBJ2-3	once	NA	CASSLAQQSLRGTQYF	TGCGCCAGCAGCTTGGCCCAACAGTCACTAAGGGGGACGCAGTATTTT
TRBV25-1	TRBJ1-2	NA	NA	CASSRTGLDYGYTF	TGTGCCAGCAGTCGAACAGGGTTGGACTATGGCTACACCTTC
TRBV29-1	TRBJ2-1	NA	NA	CSVEEWGSSRVYNEQFF	TGCAGCGTTGAAGAATGGGGCTCCAGTAGAGTCTACAATGAGCAGTTCTTC
TRBV29-1	TRBJ2-7	NA	TRBD2	CSGSTSGIEQYF	TGCAGCGGATCGACTAGCGGGATCGAGCAGTACTTC
TRBV28	TRBJ1-2	NA	TRBD1	CASSSPPGQGMSYTF	TGTGCCAGCAGTTCTCCCCCAGGACAGGGGATGAGCTACACCTTC
TRBV5-6	TRBJ2-3	NA	NA	CASSLRGGQGTDTQYF	TGTGCCAGCAGCTTGAGGGGGGGACAGGGCACAGATACGCAGTATTTT
TRBV10-3	TRBJ2-5	NA	NA	CAISEGSETQYF	TGTGCCATCAGTGAAGGGAGCGAGACCCAGTACTTC
TRBV29-1	TRBJ1-4	few	TRBD1	CSAQRQGLNEKLFF	TGCAGCGCCCAAAGACAGGGCCTTAATGAAAAACTGTTTTTT
TRBV4-1	TRBJ2-6	NA	NA	CASSRSGSHSGANVLTF	TGCGCCAGCAGCCGGTCGGGTAGCCACTCTGGGGCCAACGTCCTGACTTTC
TRBV6-2/TRBV6-3	TRBJ2-1	NA	TRBD1	CASSPEGQGTYNEQFF	TGTGCCAGCAGTCCGGAGGGACAGGGGACCTACAATGAGCAGTTCTTC
TRBV12-3/TRBV12-4	TRBJ2-3	NA	TRBD2	CASVPGRGDTQYF	TGTGCCAGCGTTCCGGGGAGGGGAGATACGCAGTATTTT